Listed here is a single T cell receptor (beta chain). The antigen is unknown. The record originates from a study of T cell repertoires in cytomegalovirus infection. Notes on the study in general: Within the response measured ex vivo, HLA-C-restricted CMV-specific TCR beta clonotypes were dominant. Adding up the frequency of public TCR beta families identified people who carried CMV plus the relevant HLA.

The germline gives CDR1 SQVTM, CDR2 ANQGSEA. Trimming stripped 3 bases from V and 0 bases from J, with 9 bases between. CDR3 length equals 13 residues. Via MiXCR, TCRdb re-called the reads, giving one row per CDR3 protein. The sample lists a few hundred thousand distinct CDR3 sequences, more than 25% occurring once. This clonotype was obtained from a human donor in good health (CMV status not recorded). Some clones in this sample may be carry-over from other donors' samples. Sequenced input: PBMCs. V and J are TRBV29-1 and TRBJ2-7; D is uncertain. In DNA, the CDR3 is TGCAGCGTTGAGTACGCCAGCTCCTACGAGCAGTACGTC. It yields the protein CSVEYASSYEQYV.